These T cell receptor beta chains were read from a single sample in a study of metastatic and nonmetastatic thyroid tumors. MiXCR reprocessed the PCR reads for TCRdb. The data show over 10,000 clones, with approximately 30% seen just once and about a fifth held by the top ten. The sequencing sample was made of tumor tissue. Receptors were obtained from a female donor with papillary thyroid cancer or a benign thyroid nodule (not recorded which). Some clones in this sample may be carry-over from other donors' samples. CDR3s include the opening cysteine and the closing phenylalanine or tryptophan. The order of the fields is J gene, D gene, V gene, clone size, CDR3 DNA, CDR3 protein. A D gene is named only where the DNA matches it firmly. Clone size, where shown, is once, few, many, or a class for clones that have expanded.

TRBJ2-1 - TRBV6-5 - TGTGCCAGCAGTTACATCGGGGGCAACAATGAGCAGTTCTTC CASSYIGGNNEQFF
TRBJ1-6 - TRBV7-8 - TGTGCCAGCAGCTTAGGAGTCAGGGAGTCCTATAATTCACCCCTCCACTTT CASSLGVRESYNSPLHF
TRBJ2-7 TRBD2 TRBV20-1 medium-sized TGCAGTGCTAGCCCGACTAGCGGGTATGCCTACGAGCAGTACTTC CSASPTSGYAYEQYF
TRBJ2-5 - TRBV7-3 many TGTGCCAGCAGTCCGACAGCGGAGCGGGAAGAGACCCAGTACTTC CASSPTAEREETQYF
TRBJ2-3 - TRBV4-1 - TGCGCCAGCAGCCCAACCCTGGGGGCGGGAACAGATACGCAGTATTTT CASSPTLGAGTDTQYF
TRBJ2-1 - TRBV7-6 - TGTGCCAGCAGCCCAGGACAGTACAATGAGCAGTTCTTC CASSPGQYNEQFF
TRBJ1-5 - TRBV28 many TGTGCCAGCAGTCTCAATCAGCCCCAGCATTTT CASSLNQPQHF
TRBJ1-2 TRBD1 TRBV7-2 - TGTGCCAGCATCTTAGGACAGGGAAGAAACTCCGGCTACACCTTC CASILGQGRNSGYTF
TRBJ2-7 - TRBV2 many TGTGCCAGCCGGGGCCCGTCCTACGAGCAGTACTTC CASRGPSYEQYF
TRBJ2-1 TRBD2 TRBV10-3 - TGTGCCACCCAGGGACTAGCGGGGAGCACCTCCTACAATGAGCAGTTCTTC CATQGLAGSTSYNEQFF
TRBJ2-2 - TRBV6-1 many TGTGCCAGCAGTGAAATTAGGGAGCTGTTTTTT CASSEIRELFF
TRBJ1-6 - TRBV28 - TGTGCCAGCCTGAACATGGGCAACTCCTATAATTCACCCCTCCACTTT CASLNMGNSYNSPLHF
TRBJ2-7 - TRBV27 - TGTGCCAGCACCCCCGGCGGGGCGCCGTTCGCCGAGCAGTACTTC CASTPGGAPFAEQYF
TRBJ2-7 TRBD1 TRBV19 few TGTGCCAGTAGTATTGGACAGGGTGGCTACGAGCAGTACTTC CASSIGQGGYEQYF
TRBJ2-5 - TRBV19 many TGTGCCAGTAGCCCGGTAGAGACCCAGTACTTC CASSPVETQYF
TRBJ2-1 TRBD1 TRBV18 - TGTGCCAGCTCAGGTTTCGGGACAGCGGTCGACAATGAGCAGTTCTTC CASSGFGTAVDNEQFF
TRBJ1-1 - TRBV5-1 few TGCGCCAGCAGCTTGGTAGGGCAGAACACTGAAGCTTTCTTT CASSLVGQNTEAFF
TRBJ1-4 TRBD1 TRBV2 many TGTGCCAGCAAGTTTATGGGACAGGGGAATGAAAAACTGTTTTTT CASKFMGQGNEKLFF
TRBJ2-7 TRBD1 TRBV7-2 - TGTGCCAGCAGCAAACAGGGGCCCTCCTACGAGCAGTACTTC CASSKQGPSYEQYF
TRBJ2-5 TRBD2 TRBV3-1 - TGTGCCAGCAGCCAAAGGACTAGCGGGAAGGAGACCCAGTACTTC CASSQRTSGKETQYF
TRBJ1-1 TRBD1 TRBV3-1 - TGTGCCAGCAGCCGGACAGGGCCCGCGGTCTCTGAAGCTTTCTTT CASSRTGPAVSEAFF
TRBJ1-2 - TRBV20-1 medium-sized TGCAGTGCTGCCGGGACACCCTCGAACTATGGCTACACCTTC CSAAGTPSNYGYTF
TRBJ1-4 TRBD1 TRBV28 many TGTGCCAGCAGTGGCCGACAGGGGATAGGTGAAAAACTGTTTTTT CASSGRQGIGEKLFF
TRBJ2-7 TRBD2 TRBV6-1 few TGTGCCAGCAGAGTGACTAGCGGGAGCTCCTACGAGCAGTACTTC CASRVTSGSSYEQYF
TRBJ1-2 - TRBV19 - TGTGCCAGCAGCCAACCATTATTAGCCTATGGCTACACCTTC CASSQPLLAYGYTF
TRBJ2-2 - TRBV5-1 - TGCGCCAGCAGCTTGGATTGGGGGAACACCGGGGAGCTGTTTTTT CASSLDWGNTGELFF
TRBJ2-5 - TRBV7-3 many TGTGCCAGCAGCTTATCAGCCCGGGAGACCCAGTACTTC CASSLSARETQYF
TRBJ1-2 TRBD1 TRBV20-1 once TGCAGTGCTAGAGATGCCCCGGGACAGGGATCTTCTAACTATGGCTACACCTTC CSARDAPGQGSSNYGYTF
TRBJ2-5 - TRBV7-9 many TGTGCCAGCAGCTTAACGTCTACCGTAGGAGAGACCCAGTACTTC CASSLTSTVGETQYF
TRBJ2-1 TRBD2 TRBV9 medium-sized TGTGCCAGCAGGGGGGGACTAGCGGGTGACAATGAGCAGTTCTTC CASRGGLAGDNEQFF
TRBJ2-7 TRBD2 TRBV2 - TGTGCCAGCAGTGAAAGTGTAGCGGGGGCATCCTACGAGCAGTACTTC CASSESVAGASYEQYF
TRBJ2-3 TRBD1 TRBV5-6 many TGTGCCAGCAGCTGGGGACAGTACACAGATACGCAGTATTTT CASSWGQYTDTQYF
TRBJ1-5 - TRBV7-9 many TGTGCCAGCAGCCCAGGGACCAGGTACCAGCCCCAGCATTTT CASSPGTRYQPQHF
TRBJ2-7 - TRBV30 - TGTGCCGCCGAGGGAAGGGGAGCCTACGAGCAGTACTTC CAAEGRGAYEQYF
TRBJ2-6 - TRBV12-3/TRBV12-4 many TGTGCCAGCGGGAGGGGGTCTGGGGCCAACGTCCTGACTTTC CASGRGSGANVLTF
TRBJ1-3 - TRBV7-8 few TGTGCCAGCAGCCGGAGAAACACCATATATTTT CASSRRNTIYF
TRBJ1-1 - TRBV28 few TGTGCCAGCAGTCTAGTTTCAAACACTGAAGCTTTCTTT CASSLVSNTEAFF
TRBJ1-4 - TRBV12-3/TRBV12-4 many TGTGCCAGCAGTGGTCGTGGAGGTGAAAAACTGTTTTTT CASSGRGGEKLFF
TRBJ1-4 - TRBV5-1 medium-sized TGCGCCAGCAGCTTAGTACCTTCAGAGGCCACTAATGAAAAACTGTTTTTT CASSLVPSEATNEKLFF
TRBJ1-2 TRBD1 TRBV5-1 medium-sized TGCGCCAGCAGCCGGGACAGGGGGTCCTATGGCTACACCTTC CASSRDRGSYGYTF
TRBJ2-7 - TRBV6-1 few TGTGCCAGCAGGCCCGGCCGGGACAACAACTACGAGCAGTACTTC CASRPGRDNNYEQYF
TRBJ2-5 TRBD2 TRBV5-4 many TGTGCCAGCAGGGGGGGGAGGAGGGAGGAGACCCAGTACTTC CASRGGRREETQYF
TRBJ2-2 TRBD2 TRBV5-1 medium-sized TGCGCCAGCAGCCCGACCGACGGGACTAGCGGGAGAAGGACCGGGGAGCTGTTTTTT CASSPTDGTSGRRTGELFF
TRBJ1-1 TRBD1 TRBV6-5 many TGTGCCAGCAGTTACGTCAGGGGGGACACTGAAGCTTTCTTT CASSYVRGDTEAFF
TRBJ2-1 TRBD2 TRBV2 medium-sized TGTGCCAGCAGTTATAAGCGGGAGGTGAATATTAATGAGCAGTTCTTC CASSYKREVNINEQFF
TRBJ2-3 TRBD2 TRBV28 - TGTGCCAGCCGCGGGCTCGGGACTAGCGGGAAGGATACGCAGTATTTT CASRGLGTSGKDTQYF
TRBJ2-1 - TRBV20-1 medium-sized TGCAGTGCTAGACGGATTATCAATGAGCAGTTCTTC CSARRIINEQFF
TRBJ2-3 TRBD1 TRBV5-1 - TGCGCCAGTCAATTCCTTCGGGACAGGAGCACAGATACGCAGTATTTT CASQFLRDRSTDTQYF
TRBJ2-7 - TRBV5-1 large TGCGCCAGCAGCTTGGTCCCTTCTGGGACGGTGCAAGAGCAGTACTTC CASSLVPSGTVQEQYF
TRBJ1-4 - TRBV7-9 many TGTGCCAGCAGCTTATCCCAGCATAATGAAAAACTGTTTTTT CASSLSQHNEKLFF
TRBJ1-3 - TRBV6-1 few TGTGCCAGCAGTGAAGATGGCGGAGGCTCTGGAAACACCATATATTTT CASSEDGGGSGNTIYF
TRBJ1-1 - TRBV7-3 - TGTGCCAGCAGCCTCACTGGAGGGGCTCCAGAAGCTTTCTTT CASSLTGGAPEAFF
TRBJ2-1 TRBD2 TRBV20-1 - TGCAGTGCGGTAGAAAGGCGGGAGAGGGATTTTTCCTACAATGAGCAGTTCTTC CSAVERRERDFSYNEQFF
TRBJ2-3 - TRBV2 few TGTGCCAGCAGTGCACAAAGAGGCACAGATACTCAGTATTTT CASSAQRGTDTQYF
TRBJ2-3 - TRBV9 many TGTGCCAGCAGCGAGGCGGGCATTACAGATACGCAGTATTTT CASSEAGITDTQYF